The 20 T cell receptor beta chains reported below all come from one sample, sequenced in a study of shared clonotypes between healthy human individuals. Method: immunoSEQ multiplex PCR; TCRdb's copy keeps in-frame clones and lacks some. The data contain 2 million to 2.5 million clones, approximately 94% of them seen just once; the ten biggest clones take up approximately 0.36%. Sequences were obtained from naive CD4+ T cells from PBMCs. As to subset: CD45RA+ positively selected. The receptors derive from a man aged 18 to 29 in good health. Some clones in this sample may be carry-over from other donors' samples.

The rearrangement links TRBV29-1 to TRBJ1-1; 7 bases align to TRBD1. The J segment lost 4 bases and the V segment lost 3 bases, leaving 8 bases of the junction unmatched. CDR3 length equals 14 residues. Germline V gives CDR1 SQVTM, CDR2 ANQGSEA. The CDR3 region is CSVDTRQGGTEAFF. DNA of the CDR3: TGCAGCGTTGACACTCGACAGGGAGGCACTGAAGCTTTCTTT. Supplemented by reference TRBV29-1 and TRBJ1-1, the full variable domain reads SAVISQKPSRDICQRGTSLTIQCQVDSQVTMMFWYRQQPGQSLTLIATANQGSEATYESGFVIDKFPISRPNLTFSTLTVSNMSPEDSSIYLCSVDTRQGGTEAFFGQGTRLTVV.

A word on this clone: Other nucleotide sequences in the sample specify the same CDR3. The V call is TRBV5-1, the J call TRBJ1-2; D is unclear. Germline CDR1 and CDR2: SGHRS and YFSETQ. This CDR3 is 14 amino acids long. Trimming removed 4 bases at V and 0 bases at J, with 10 bases between. The CDR3 DNA reads as TGCGCCAGCAGCCCCGCGCAGTCTAACTATGGCTACACCTTC. This sequence encodes CASSPAQSNYGYTF. Full variable domain (missing parts from reference TRBV5-1 and TRBJ1-2): KAGVTQTPRYLIKTRGQQVTLSCSPISGHRSVSWYQQTPGQGLQFLFEYFSETQRNKGNFPGRFSGRQFSNSRSEMNVSTLELGDSALYLCASSPAQSNYGYTFGSGTRLTVV.

The rearrangement links TRBV2 to TRBJ2-1; D may be TRBD2 (5 bases). V was shortened by 7 bases and J by 7 bases, with 20 bases between the two germline ends. The CDR3 runs to 15 residues. The germline V gene encodes CDR1 SNHLY and CDR2 FYNNEI. CDR3 in amino acids: CASTLEVAGWNEQFF. CDR3 in DNA: TGTGCCAGCACCCTGGAGGTGGCGGGTTGGAATGAGCAGTTCTTC.

J is TRBJ2-4 and V is TRBV6-5; D possibly corresponds to TRBD2 (6 bases). The V end lost 6 bases, the J end lost 6 bases, and 12 bases lay between the germline ends. The CDR3 spans 13 residues. CDR1 is MNHEY, CDR2 SVGAGI, per germline. The CDR3 spells CASSPGGANIQYF. Here the CDR3 DNA reads TGTGCCAGCAGCCCTGGCGGGGCAAACATTCAGTACTTC.

V gene TRBV6-5 combines with J gene TRBJ1-1; possible D gene TRBD1, 6 bases. Germline CDR1 and CDR2: MNHEY and SVGAGI. This CDR3 region has 14 residues. Trimming removed 0 bases from V and 6 bases from J, with 11 bases in between. The CDR3 nucleotides read TGTGCCAGCAGTTACTCGAACAGGGTTTCTGAAGCTTTCTTT. It translates to CASSYSNRVSEAFF.

The chain recombines TRBV6-5 with TRBJ2-7; 7 nucleotides match TRBD2. The CDR3 is 14 residues long. The V gene's germline CDR1 is MNHEY and CDR2 SVGAGI. V was pared by 5 bases and J by 3 bases, with 7 bases of the junction left unmatched. The CDR3 DNA follows: TGTGCCAGCAGTCCCCTGGGGGGGGGCTACGAGCAGTACTTC. It encodes CASSPLGGGYEQYF.

The genes are TRBV5-6 and TRBJ2-7, with 11 bases lining up with TRBD2. The CDR3 has 17 amino acids. Germline V gene data show CDR1 as SGHDT and CDR2 as YYEEEE. J was trimmed by 4 bases and V by 0 bases; bases with no gene match: 9. The CDR3 DNA reads TGTGCCAGCAGCTTGGCTCTAGCGGGAGGCGGAGGGTACGAGCAGTACTTC. Residues: CASSLALAGGGGYEQYF. Full variable domain (missing parts from reference TRBV5-6 and TRBJ2-7): DAGVTQSPTHLIKTRGQQVTLRCSPKSGHDTVSWYQQALGQGPQFIFQYYEEEERQRGNFPDRFSGHQFPNYSSELNVNALLLGDSALYLCASSLALAGGGGYEQYFGPGTRLTVT.

V usage is TRBV2 and J usage is TRBJ2-7, with D perhaps matching TRBD2 (5 bases). Trimming shortened V by 4 bases and J by 3 bases, and 16 bases separated the two germline ends. The germline gives CDR1 SNHLY, CDR2 FYNNEI. The CDR3 runs to 15 residues. CDR3 region: CASSGGGGFGYEQYF. The CDR3 DNA sequence: TGTGCCAGCAGTGGAGGCGGAGGTTTTGGCTACGAGCAGTACTTC.

The chain recombines TRBV6-1 with TRBJ1-1; 10 bases line up with TRBD1. Unmatched junction bases numbered 12, after V lost 4 bases and J lost 4 bases. The length of the CDR3 is 17 residues. CDR1 and CDR2 from the germline V gene are MNHNS and SASEGT. The CDR3 coding sequence is TGTGCCAGCAGTGGCCGGGACAGGGGCGGAAGTTCCACTGAAGCTTTCTTT. Protein sequence: CASSGRDRGGSSTEAFF.

This rearrangement joins TRBV7-8 to TRBJ1-1; a possible D gene is TRBD1 (5 bases). The CDR3 runs to 12 residues. Germline-derived CDR1 and CDR2 are SGHVS and FQNEAQ. The ends were cut back, 7 bases at V and 6 bases at J, with 12 bases in the middle. DNA for the CDR3: TGTGCCAGCACCACCCGGGGGGCTGAAGCTTTCTTT. This translates into CASTTRGAEAFF.

Note on this clone: Germline and junction disagree at one end, which may indicate a read error. This rearrangement joins TRBV6-1 to TRBJ1-4; D remains ambiguous. Germline assignment: CDR1 MNHNS and CDR2 SASEGT. CDR3 length: 14 residues. The CDR3 here is CASIERSGSEKLFF. The CDR3, as DNA: TGTGCCAGCATTGAACGGTCAGGAAGCGAAAAACTGTTTTTT.

This clone was picked up one time. V gene TRBV25-1 combines with J gene TRBJ1-4, with 10 bases that match TRBD1. Trimming took 3 bases from V and 8 from J; bases not matched to a gene: 3. The CDR3 contains 14 residues. CDR1 is MGHDK, CDR2 SYGVNS, per germline. The CDR3 protein is CASSDGTGVEKLFF. The CDR3, as DNA: TGTGCCAGCAGTGACGGGACAGGGGTCGAAAAACTGTTTTTT.

The chain combines TRBV28 with TRBJ2-3; 10 nucleotides line up with TRBD2. Germline V gene lookup returns CDR1 MDHEN and CDR2 SYDVKM. The trim removed 7 bases at V and 2 bases at J, leaving 3 bases unmatched. The CDR3 totals 14 residues. The CDR3 protein is CASKLAGNTDTQYF. The CDR3 DNA sequence: TGTGCCAGCAAACTAGCGGGGAACACAGATACGCAGTATTTT.

The chain links TRBV7-2 to TRBJ2-1; 11 bases fit TRBD2. With V trimmed by 5 bases and J by 4 bases, 7 bases remained unmatched. The germline CDR1 and CDR2 sequences are SGHTA and FQGNSA. The CDR3 is 16 residues long. CDR3 region: CASSRRTSGYYNEQFF. CDR3 DNA: TGTGCCAGCAGCCGTAGGACTAGCGGGTATTACAATGAGCAGTTCTTC.

The V call is TRBV2, the J call TRBJ1-2; D call uncertain. Germline assignment: CDR1 SNHLY and CDR2 FYNNEI. This CDR3 contains 13 residues. Trimming cost V 3 bases and J 8 bases, with 13 bases left between them. The CDR3 DNA follows: TGTGCCAGCAGTGAGGGTCTAACCGGAGGCTACACCTTC. Translated, it gives CASSEGLTGGYTF.

The chain employs TRBV7-3 and TRBJ2-1; TRBD2 matches 10 bases. The germline CDR1 and CDR2 sequences are SGHTA and FQGTGA. V lost 5 bases to trimming and J lost 10 bases; unmatched junction nucleotides: 11. The CDR3 extends over 15 amino acids. The CDR3 DNA is TGTGCCAGCAGCCTCCTCGGGGGTAGCGGGAGGGAGCAGTTCTTC. Encoded protein: CASSLLGGSGREQFF.

This clone has just one count. The chain has TRBV7-9 and TRBJ2-7; unclear D gene. The CDR3 extends over 15 amino acids. The V gene's germline CDR1 is SEHNR and CDR2 FQNEAQ (reference sequence). Between the trimmed V and J ends, which lost 4 bases and 6 bases, there was a span of 19 bases. The CDR3 nucleotides read TGTGCCAGCAGCTCCTTTTCTGGAAAGTGGGGCGAGCAGTACTTC. This codes for CASSSFSGKWGEQYF.

This sequence joins TRBV5-4 and TRBJ2-4; 13 nucleotides agree with TRBD2. Germline lookup yields CDR1 SGHNT and CDR2 YYREEE (reference sequence). Trimming at V came to 4 bases and at J to 9 bases, leaving 10 bases not matched to a gene. This CDR3 comprises 16 residues. This chain's CDR3 is CASSRPMGLAGSIQYF. Here the CDR3 DNA reads TGTGCCAGCAGCCGCCCCATGGGACTAGCGGGAAGCATTCAGTACTTC.

The sample holds one count of this clone. V is TRBV5-6 and J is TRBJ2-3, with D hard to call. CDR3 size: 14 residues. V gave up 1 base and J gave up 4 bases, with 10 bases separating them. From germline, CDR1 is SGHDT and CDR2 YYEEEE. This chain's CDR3 is CASSLWARPDTQYF. The CDR3 region has the DNA TGTGCCAGCAGCTTGTGGGCCAGGCCAGATACGCAGTATTTT.

The genes are TRBV2 and TRBJ2-1; D is unclear. This CDR3 comprises 11 residues. V was pared by 11 bases and J by 3 bases, with 8 bases between. CDR1 is SNHLY, CDR2 FYNNEI, per germline. The CDR3 region is CAGRLYNEQFF. The DNA for the CDR3 is TGTGCCGGCCGGCTCTACAATGAGCAGTTCTTC.